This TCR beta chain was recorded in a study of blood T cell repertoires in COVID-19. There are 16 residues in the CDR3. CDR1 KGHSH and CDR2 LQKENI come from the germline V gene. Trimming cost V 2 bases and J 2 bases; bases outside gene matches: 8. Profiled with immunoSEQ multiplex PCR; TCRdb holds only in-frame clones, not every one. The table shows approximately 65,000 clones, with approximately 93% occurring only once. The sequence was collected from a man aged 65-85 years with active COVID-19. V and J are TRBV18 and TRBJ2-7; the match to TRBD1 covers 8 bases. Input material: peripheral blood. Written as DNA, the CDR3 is TGTGCCAGCTCACCAGCGACCGGGACAGGCGCCTACGAGCAGTACTTC. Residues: CASSPATGTGAYEQYF.